This T cell receptor beta chain stems from a study of tumor-infiltrating lymphocytes in localized non-small cell lung cancer. At the level of the study: From each patient, both tumor and uninvolved lung, non-adjacent to tumor, were sampled.

Regarding the study as a whole: Tumor T-cell fraction was not associated with recurrence-free survival. No T-cell fraction difference was seen between IM1 and IM2 tumors.

Worth noting for this clone: What it binds is unknown.

V lost 5 bases and J 1 base, leaving 8 bases between the germline ends. Germline V gene data show CDR1 as MNHEY and CDR2 as SVGAGI. The CDR3 spans 13 residues. Assay: immunoSEQ multiplex PCR; the TCRdb copy retains only in-frame clones and omits some. Of 15,000 to 20,000 clones detected, roughly four fifths appear once; the ten largest clones hold 3.5% to 5%. Sequencing was carried out using lung tumor tissue. This chain links TRBV6-5 with TRBJ2-5, with a possible D match to TRBD1 (6 bases). This clonotype was obtained from a human donor with non-small cell lung cancer. The CDR3 here is CASSRQVQETQYF. The CDR3 nucleotides are TGTGCCAGCAGTCGACAGGTCCAAGAGACCCAGTACTTC.